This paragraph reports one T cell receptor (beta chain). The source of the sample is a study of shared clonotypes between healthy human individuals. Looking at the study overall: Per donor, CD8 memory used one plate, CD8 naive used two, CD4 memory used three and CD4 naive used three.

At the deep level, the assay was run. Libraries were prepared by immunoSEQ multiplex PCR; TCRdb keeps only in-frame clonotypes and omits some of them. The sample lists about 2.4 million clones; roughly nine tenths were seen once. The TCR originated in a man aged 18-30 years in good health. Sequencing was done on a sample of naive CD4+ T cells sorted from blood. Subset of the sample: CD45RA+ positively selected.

CDR3 bases: TGCAGCGTTCGGGGACTAGCGGGAGGTTATGGCACAGATACGCAGTATTTT. Protein product: CSVRGLAGGYGTDTQYF. The V gene is TRBV29-1, the J gene TRBJ2-3, with 15 bases matching TRBD2. J lost 1 base, V lost 5 bases, and 7 bases had no gene match. Per germline, CDR1 SQVTM and CDR2 ANQGSEA. CDR3 length: 17 residues.